These 23 T cell receptor beta chains were sequenced from one sample in a study of CD8+ T cells in alopecia areata. Collected material from alopecia areata patients comprised lesional scalp punch biopsies and peripheral blood. Sequencing used cDNA as its template, made by extracting RNA and reverse transcribing it. Sequenced by immunoSEQ multiplex PCR; TCRdb stores in-frame clones only, minus some. The sample lists some 14,000 clones, under 60% seen once, with around 9.9% in the top ten. Material: skin, obtained at week 0. These receptors were collected from a human donor with alopecia areata.

This clone turned up a few times. The chain's CDR3 is CSVVGLAGGPGELFF. For the CDR3, the DNA is TGCAGCGTTGTCGGACTAGCGGGGGGTCCCGGGGAGCTGTTTTTT. The chain has TRBV29-1 and TRBJ2-2; 14 bases line up with TRBD2. The germline V gene has CDR1 SQVTM and CDR2 ANQGSEA. V lost 4 bases and J lost 6; bases outside the gene matches: 4. This CDR3 contains 15 residues.

The chain recombines TRBV15 with TRBJ2-5; D is ambiguous. V shed 0 bases and J shed 5 bases, with 16 bases lying between them. This CDR3 contains 16 residues. Per germline, CDR1 LNHNV and CDR2 YYDKDF (reference sequence). CDR3 protein: CATSRESNRPLETQYF. The CDR3 DNA follows: TGTGCCACCAGCAGAGAGAGCAACCGTCCTTTGGAGACCCAGTACTTC.

V gene TRBV7-9 combines with J gene TRBJ2-1, with TRBD2 matching 9 bases. Germline assignment: CDR1 SEHNR and CDR2 FQNEAQ (reference sequence). With V trimmed by 5 bases and J by 0 bases, 8 bases remained unmatched. The CDR3 extends over 17 amino acids. In DNA form, the CDR3 reads TGTGCCAGCAGCCTCTCTTTAGCGGGAGTCTCCTACAATGAGCAGTTCTTC. Its protein product is CASSLSLAGVSYNEQFF.

The chain recombines TRBV30 with TRBJ2-7; tentative D call: TRBD1 (5 bases). Germline lookup yields CDR1 GTSNPN and CDR2 SVGIG (reference sequence). V was shortened by 2 bases and J by 1 base, with 9 bases between the two germline ends. This CDR3 has 13 amino acids. CDR3 in amino acids: CAWSRPGSYEQYF. CDR3 nucleotides: TGTGCCTGGAGTAGGCCAGGGTCCTACGAGCAGTACTTC.

This chain connects TRBV27 to TRBJ1-1; D is undetermined. Germline loops: CDR1 MNHEY, CDR2 SMNVEV (reference sequence). V was pared by 6 bases and J by 4 bases, with 9 bases between. The CDR3 spans 12 residues. The CDR3 here is CASSRLGTEAFF. CDR3 DNA sequence: TGTGCCAGCAGCCGCCTGGGCACTGAAGCTTTCTTT.

The chain combines TRBV7-8 with TRBJ1-1; unclear D gene. This CDR3 has 15 amino acids. The V gene's germline CDR1 is SGHVS and CDR2 FQNEAQ. Between the trimmed V and J ends, which lost 2 bases and 4 bases, there was a span of 14 bases. DNA of the CDR3: TGTGCCAGCAGCTTATCTGGCATCCTGGGCACTGAAGCTTTCTTT. Residues: CASSLSGILGTEAFF. Drawing the rest from reference TRBV7-8 and TRBJ1-1, the complete variable domain is GAGVSQSPRYKVAKRGQDVALRCDPISGHVSLFWYQQALGQGPEFLTYFQNEAQLDKSGLPSDRFFAERPEGSVSTLKIQRTQQEDSAVYLCASSLSGILGTEAFFGQGTRLTVV.

In this sample, this clone turned up a few times. The chain carries TRBV2 and TRBJ2-5; weak D call: TRBD1 (7 bases). Germline CDR1 reads SNHLY; CDR2 reads FYNNEI. This CDR3 is built from 13 residues. Trimming shortened V by 11 bases and J by 3 bases, and 16 bases separated the two germline ends. CDR3 protein: CAAKGGTEETQYF. The CDR3 DNA follows: TGTGCCGCAAAAGGGGGGACAGAAGAGACCCAGTACTTC.

The chain has TRBV27 and TRBJ2-6; unclear D gene. This CDR3 is 15 amino acids long. The germline V and J ends were trimmed by 3 bases and 0 bases, with 6 bases remaining between them. Germline V gene lookup returns CDR1 MNHEY and CDR2 SMNVEV (reference sequence). The CDR3 nucleotides read TGTGCCAGCAGTTTCGATCGCTCTGGGGCCAACGTCCTGACTTTC. Its protein is CASSFDRSGANVLTF.

The chain links TRBV27 to TRBJ2-1; D ambiguous. V dropped 1 base and J dropped 4 bases, with 20 bases sitting between them. CDR1 is MNHEY and CDR2 is SMNVEV in the germline V gene (reference sequence). This CDR3 contains 18 residues. In DNA, the CDR3 is TGTGCCAGCAGTTTATTGGGTAGCCGGATCCCCCATTACAATGAGCAGTTCTTC. This sequence encodes CASSLLGSRIPHYNEQFF.

This clone showed up just once. This chain links TRBV5-4 with TRBJ2-7, with TRBD1 matching 10 bases. V lost 2 bases and J lost 6; bases outside the gene matches: 2. The length of the CDR3 is 13 residues. Germline CDR1 is SGHNT and CDR2 is YYREEE (reference sequence). CDR3: CASSFGQGGEQYF. CDR3 DNA sequence: TGTGCCAGCAGCTTCGGACAGGGGGGCGAGCAGTACTTC.

This clone appeared a few times. The chain employs TRBV7-8 and TRBJ1-1; D uncertain. The CDR3 runs 14 residues. V was clipped by 1 base and J by 6 bases, with 12 bases between them. Germline V lookup: CDR1 SGHVS, CDR2 FQNEAQ. The CDR3 DNA reads as TGTGCCAGCAGCTTAGAGCGCTTATGGGCTGAAGCTTTCTTT. Translating gives CASSLERLWAEAFF.

This chain joins TRBV6-5 and TRBJ1-1, with D uncertain. Deletions cut 6 bases from V and 7 bases from J, with 9 bases between. This CDR3 has 11 amino acids. CDR1 MNHEY and CDR2 SVGAGI come from the germline V gene. CDR3: CASRGKGEAFF. In DNA form, the CDR3 reads TGTGCCAGCAGGGGGAAGGGTGAAGCTTTCTTT.

This chain links TRBV14 with TRBJ2-1; no firm D call. V was cut by 1 base and J by 8 bases, with 21 bases left in between. The CDR3 spans 17 residues. CDR1 and CDR2 from the germline V gene are SGHDN and FVKESK. The CDR3 sequence: CASSQATSRWGGDEQFF. As DNA, the CDR3 is TGTGCCAGCAGCCAAGCAACCTCCCGTTGGGGTGGGGATGAGCAGTTCTTC.

This clone occurred a few times. The CDR3 DNA reads as TGTGCCTGGAAGTCAGGGGCCCCCACCGGGGAGCTGTTTTTT. This encodes CAWKSGAPTGELFF. The V and J genes are TRBV30 and TRBJ2-2; tentatively, D is TRBD1 (6 bases). CDR1 is GTSNPN and CDR2 is SVGIG in the germline V gene (reference sequence). This CDR3 is built from 14 residues. Trimming took off 4 bases at V and 4 bases at J, with 13 bases between the two ends.

The genes are TRBV18 and TRBJ2-4, with D maybe TRBD1 (6 bases). Germline CDR1 KGHSH, CDR2 LQKENI. Trimming pared 5 bases from V and 9 bases from J, leaving 17 bases between. The CDR3 is 14 amino acids. The CDR3 loop is CASSTMQGRVIQYF. The CDR3 nucleotides are TGTGCCAGCTCAACCATGCAGGGGCGGGTCATTCAGTACTTC.

The chain couples TRBV19 to TRBJ1-2; 9 bases line up with TRBD1. From germline, CDR1 is LNHDA and CDR2 SQIVND (reference sequence). Unmatched junction bases numbered 12, after V lost 6 bases and J lost 7 bases. CDR3 length equals 15 residues. CDR3 in amino acids: CASSYGQGMFSGYTF. The CDR3 nucleotides read TGTGCCAGTAGCTACGGACAGGGGATGTTCTCTGGCTACACCTTC.

The chain joins TRBV10-3 to TRBJ1-5; TRBD1 might be the D (6 bases). The V end lost 3 bases, the J end lost 4 bases, and 13 bases lay between the germline ends. The CDR3 is made up of 15 amino acids. Germline V gene data show CDR1 as ENHRY and CDR2 as SYGVKD. CDR3 bases: TGTGCCATCAGTGAAAATGACAGGTCAAATCAGCCCCAGCATTTT. Its translation: CAISENDRSNQPQHF.

The rearrangement links TRBV4-1 to TRBJ1-6; 8 positions agree with TRBD1. The CDR3 sequence is 18 residues long. CDR1 and CDR2 (germline): MGHRA, YSYEKL. V shed 0 bases, J shed 7 bases, and the junction held 11 bases outside the gene matches. This CDR3 reads CASSQDPGQVYGNSPLHF. As DNA, the CDR3 is TGCGCCAGCAGCCAAGACCCGGGACAGGTGTACGGAAATTCACCCCTCCACTTT.

The CDR3 protein is CASSLTIHAETQYF. The DNA of the CDR3 is TGTGCCAGCAGTCTAACAATTCACGCGGAGACCCAGTACTTC. J is TRBJ2-5 and V is TRBV2; no reliable D call. CDR1 is SNHLY and CDR2 is FYNNEI in the germline V gene. The CDR3 length is 14 residues. V was clipped by 5 bases and J by 5 bases, with 15 bases between them.

This clone was counted only a few times. This chain links TRBV28 with TRBJ2-7; D might be TRBD1 (6 bases). This CDR3 is 14 amino acids long. V was pared by 1 base and J by 4 bases, with 11 bases between. Germline V gene lookup returns CDR1 MDHEN and CDR2 SYDVKM. The CDR3 reads CASSLLEGVYEQYF. CDR3 DNA sequence: TGTGCCAGCAGTTTATTAGAGGGGGTGTACGAGCAGTACTTC.

This chain uses TRBV6-5 with TRBJ1-5; 10 bases agree with TRBD1. Germline V CDR1 and CDR2: MNHEY, SVGAGI. With V trimmed by 6 bases and J by 3 bases, 5 bases remained unmatched. The CDR3 is 15 residues long. In nucleotides, the CDR3 is TGTGCCAGCAGGACAGGGGGCGTTAACAATCAGCCCCAGCATTTT. Amino acid sequence: CASRTGGVNNQPQHF.

V usage is TRBV7-9 and J usage is TRBJ2-3; possibly TRBD1 for D (6 bases). The CDR3 runs 16 residues. The germline V gene encodes CDR1 SEHNR and CDR2 FQNEAQ (reference sequence). V lost 3 bases and J 2 bases, leaving 15 bases between the germline ends. CDR3 in DNA: TGTGCCAGCAGCTTTTGGGTTATGGGACACACAGATACGCAGTATTTT. It translates to CASSFWVMGHTDTQYF.

This chain links TRBV28 with TRBJ2-7; 7 nucleotides line up with TRBD2. CDR1 MDHEN and CDR2 SYDVKM come from the germline V gene. V shed 7 bases, J shed 2 bases, and the junction held 2 bases outside the gene matches. This CDR3 comprises 12 residues. The CDR3 is CASIGTTYEQYF. Written as DNA, the CDR3 is TGTGCCAGCATCGGGACTACCTACGAGCAGTACTTC.